These T cell receptor beta chains were read from a single sample in a study of T cell repertoires in cytomegalovirus infection. These TCRs are of unknown antigen specificity. From the reads, TCRdb called clonotypes with MiXCR, one entry per CDR3 protein. The profile shows fewer than 850,000 distinct CDR3 sequences, 25% to 35% of them singletons. The sequenced sample was cultured CD8+ T cells from PBMCs, obtained from culture after CMV antigen stimulation. The receptor set was obtained from a human donor in good health (CMV status not recorded). Some clones in this sample may be carry-over from other donors' samples. Both conserved end residues are part of each CDR3.

V	J	CDR3
TRBV27	TRBJ2-3	CASSFLLSAGVKTDTQYF
TRBV6-2/TRBV6-3	TRBJ1-5	CASSYSRARQGKQPQHF
TRBV7-2	TRBJ1-2	CASSSDSPYGYTF
TRBV15	TRBJ2-2	CATSPSGAGELFF
TRBV7-9	TRBJ1-6	CASRLTRVDSPLHF
TRBV7-6	TRBJ2-3	CASTHLGASTDTQYF
TRBV12-3/TRBV12-4	TRBJ2-1	CASSPRALGLNNEQFF
TRBV11-2	TRBJ2-1	CASSLGVGWTSSYNEQFF
TRBV12-3/TRBV12-4	TRBJ2-1	CASRGEIKDEQFF
TRBV14	TRBJ2-7	CASSLTGTGGEQYF
TRBV7-9	TRBJ1-3	CASSLVVSGSGNTIYF
TRBV9	TRBJ1-1	CASSAPRDIQNTEAFF
TRBV29-1	TRBJ2-3	CSVEEGTSGGARKDTQYF
TRBV7-6	TRBJ2-2	CATLTGTVNTGELFF
TRBV6-1	TRBJ2-1	CASSETWGMWDEQFF
TRBV6-6	TRBJ2-1	CASSYPGEGNEQFF
TRBV12-5	TRBJ2-2	CASGLQRGNAGELFF
TRBV7-2	TRBJ2-5	CASRTDWKETQYF
TRBV6-5	TRBJ2-3	CASSYDDSYTDTQYF
TRBV7-8	TRBJ1-2	CASSLAGHPGQNPNYGYTF
TRBV27	TRBJ1-5	CASSFSAGAGVHSNQPQHF
TRBV7-6	TRBJ2-3	CASSFFSDRELGDTQYF
TRBV7-2	TRBJ1-1	CASSLGRQGLNTEAFF
TRBV12-3/TRBV12-4	TRBJ1-1	CASSTGAREAFF
TRBV10-3	TRBJ1-1	CAISESSGLTEAFF
TRBV5-3	TRBJ1-5	CASSLASSNQPQHF
TRBV5-6	TRBJ2-6	CASSWAEVGYPGANVLTF
TRBV29-1	TRBJ2-7	CSVEVGGGYEQYF
TRBV12-3/TRBV12-4	TRBJ1-5	CASSPNSRGQPQHF
TRBV15	TRBJ1-1	CATSRYILNTEAFF
TRBV20-1	TRBJ1-2	CSARGGVDRNYGYTF
TRBV6-1	TRBJ2-3	CASSDEGGPTDTQYF
TRBV12-3/TRBV12-4	TRBJ1-5	CASSLLSHLEPQHF
TRBV7-9	TRBJ1-1	CASSFPLGPFLNTEAFF
TRBV7-9	TRBJ2-1	CASSLAEARPYNEQFF
TRBV6-1	TRBJ2-3	CASSAPTGAGDTQYF
TRBV6-5	TRBJ1-2	CACWARDGTYGYTF
TRBV7-8	TRBJ2-5	CASSFSQGGQETQYF
TRBV12-3/TRBV12-4	TRBJ1-3	CASSGRATPPHYSGNTIYF
TRBV12-3/TRBV12-4	TRBJ2-1	CATVPGGLAGWDEQFF
TRBV4-1	TRBJ2-1	CASSRTSGGAGEQFF
TRBV7-2	TRBJ1-1	CASARAGGGYTEAFF
TRBV7-6	TRBJ1-4	CASSHTGGGEKLFF
TRBV3-1	TRBJ1-5	CASSQSWGHDSSGNQPQHF